These 5 T cell receptor beta chains were sequenced from one sample in a study of blood T cells in healthy people across ages. The use of a sample-barcoded 5' primer and a J-beta primer mix characterized a second PCR of roughly 6 to 11 cycles. TCRdb analysed the 5' RACE reads with MiXCR anew, one entry per CDR3 protein. The sample records 750,000 to 850,000 distinct CDR3 sequences, 25% being singletons. These data were likewise used in another study, on T cells of mothers and their children.

The specimen sequenced was blood. Receptors were obtained from a boy under 18 in good health.

As DNA, the CDR3 is TGTGCCAGCAGCCTCGCTAGGGGCGACTCTACTGGTGGCTACACCTTC. It translates to CASSLARGDSTGGYTF. The chain couples TRBV4-2 to TRBJ1-2; TRBD1 is a possible D gene (5 bases). Germline CDR1 reads LGHNA; CDR2 reads YNFKEQ. V dropped 4 bases and J dropped 7 bases, with 22 bases sitting between them. The CDR3 spans 16 residues.

In its sample, this clonotype was seen a few times. This sequence joins TRBV5-6 and TRBJ2-5, with D maybe TRBD2 (5 bases). The J call is uncertain, as TRBJ2-7 better fits the DNA end. The germline gives CDR1 SGHDT, CDR2 YYEEEE. This CDR3 spans 15 amino acids. CDR3 in amino acids: CASSLERAGLYEQYF. The CDR3 nucleotides read TGTGCCAGCAGCTTGGAACGCGCAGGACTCTACGAGCAGTACTTC.

J is TRBJ2-5 and V is TRBV20-1; D gene uncertain. From germline, CDR1 is DFQATT and CDR2 SNEGSKA (reference sequence). The V and J ends lost 0 bases and 2 bases respectively, with 10 bases between them. The CDR3 is 14 amino acids. The CDR3 region is CSARESNKQETQYF. The CDR3 DNA reads as TGCAGTGCTAGAGAATCGAATAAACAAGAGACCCAGTACTTC.

A few counts support this clonotype. V and J are TRBV12-3 or TRBV12-4 and TRBJ2-6; D gene uncertain. The CDR3 is 16 amino acids. The V and J ends lost 4 bases and 0 bases respectively, with 10 bases between them. CDR3 DNA sequence: TGTGCCAGCAGTTATAAGGGAAACTCTGGGGCCAACGTCCTGACTTTC. Translation gives CASSYKGNSGANVLTF.

Remarks on this clonotype: At one of its ends the junction is not consistent with the germline gene, which may arise from a read error. This rearrangement joins TRBV25-1 to TRBJ1-2; no definite D call. Germline V gene sequence: CDR1 MGHDK, CDR2 SYGVNS. CDR3 length: 11 amino acids. CDR3 region: CASSELYGCTF. CDR3 nucleotide sequence: TGTGCCAGCAGTGAGCTATATGGCTGCACCTTC.